This T cell receptor beta chain is from a study of blood T cell repertoires in COVID-19. As for the study in general: The cDNA or gDNA used as material had been derived from T cells, B-cell-depleted T cells, or PBMCs.

Under the authors' procedure: Reference gene primer amplification yielded estimated nucleated cell counts. TCRdb's copy holds only in-frame clones and misses some; the assay was immunoSEQ multiplex PCR. V, J and clone size are taken as reported in that table, and D and trimming were inferred from the DNA itself. The sample yields hundreds of thousands of clones, approximately 89% seen once. This CDR3 contains 14 residues. J lost 0 bases, V lost 5 bases, and 4 bases had no gene match. Germline V CDR1 and CDR2: MNHEY, SMNVEV (reference sequence). Within 2 weeks of study entry, exposed participants had contacted a PCR-confirmed or clinician-diagnosed COVID-19 case.

Sample: PBMCs or T cells enriched from blood (not recorded which). The V and J genes are TRBV27 and TRBJ2-7, with 7 bases matching TRBD1. This TCR was recovered from a woman aged 50 to 60 who had been exposed to COVID-19. CDR3 in DNA: TGTGCCAGCAGTCACCGGGACAGCTCCTACGAGCAGTACTTC. This encodes CASSHRDSSYEQYF.